This entry describes one T cell receptor beta chain. The data were taken from a study of blood T cell repertoires in COVID-19. Looking at the study overall: Italy, Spain and the United States were the sources of the convalescent and acute COVID-19 samples. From T cells, B-cell-depleted T cells, or PBMCs came the material, which was cDNA or gDNA.

J was trimmed by 3 bases and V by 0 bases; bases with no gene match: 6. The CDR3 covers 16 residues. CDR1 is LGHNA and CDR2 is YNFKEQ in the germline V gene. As processed by the authors: Nucleated cell number was recorded as an estimate derived from reference gene primer amplification. Libraries were prepared by immunoSEQ multiplex PCR; TCRdb keeps only in-frame clonotypes and omits some of them. That table supplies the V and J calls and clone size; D and trimming were determined from the DNA. The table has over 60,000 clones, less than 85% seen once. The source is an older man with active COVID-19. The chain employs TRBV4-2 and TRBJ2-7; 9 bases agree with TRBD2. Source material: peripheral blood. The CDR3 DNA is TGTGCCAGCAGCCAAGATCAGGCTAGCGGGGTCTACGAGCAGTACTTC. Amino acids: CASSQDQASGVYEQYF.